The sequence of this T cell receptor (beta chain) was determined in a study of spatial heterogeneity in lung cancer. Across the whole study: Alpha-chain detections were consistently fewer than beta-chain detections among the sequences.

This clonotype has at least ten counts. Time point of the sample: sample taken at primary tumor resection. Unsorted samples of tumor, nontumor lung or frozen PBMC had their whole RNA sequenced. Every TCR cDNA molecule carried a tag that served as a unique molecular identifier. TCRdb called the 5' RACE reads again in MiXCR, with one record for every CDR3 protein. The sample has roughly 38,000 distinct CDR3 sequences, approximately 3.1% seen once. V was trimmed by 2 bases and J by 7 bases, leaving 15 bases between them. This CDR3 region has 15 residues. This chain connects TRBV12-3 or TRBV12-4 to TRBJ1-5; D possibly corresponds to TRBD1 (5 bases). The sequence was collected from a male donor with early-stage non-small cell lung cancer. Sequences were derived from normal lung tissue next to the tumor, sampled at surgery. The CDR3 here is CASSLRQGSRQPQHF. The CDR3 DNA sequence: TGTGCCAGCAGTTTAAGGCAGGGCTCAAGGCAGCCCCAGCATTTT.